Shown below are 28 T cell receptor beta chains from a single sample sequenced in a study of T cell responses to AZD1222 COVID-19 vaccine. Method: immunoSEQ multiplex PCR; TCRdb's copy keeps in-frame clones and lacks some. Of 100,000 or so clones listed, roughly 84% are singletons. The starting material was peripheral blood, obtained on day 0 of AZD1222 vaccination. The receptors derive from an adult in good health.

This clone appeared a single time. J is TRBJ2-1 and V is TRBV6-5; D call uncertain. V lost 2 bases to trimming and J lost 10 bases, with 6 bases between them. The CDR3 sequence is 11 residues long. CDR1 and CDR2 from the germline V gene are MNHEY and SVGAGI. CDR3 amino acids: CASSYPYEQFF. The CDR3 bases are TGTGCCAGCAGTTACCCCTACGAGCAGTTCTTC.

The J gene is TRBJ1-1, the V gene TRBV6-5; no clear D gene. The CDR3 consists of 13 residues. Germline CDR1 is MNHEY and CDR2 is SVGAGI. V was shortened by 0 bases and J by 6 bases, with 8 bases between the two germline ends. In DNA, the CDR3 is TGTGCCAGCAGTTACTCGTGGCCACCTGAAGCTTTCTTT. Amino acids: CASSYSWPPEAFF.

This clone was seen once. The chain combines TRBV5-4 with TRBJ2-1; 7 nucleotides match TRBD2. CDR1 SGHNT and CDR2 YYREEE come from the germline V gene (reference sequence). The CDR3 consists of 14 residues. V lost 2 bases and J lost 3; bases outside the gene matches: 2. The CDR3 region is CASSLGGSYNEQFF. The CDR3 nucleotides are TGTGCCAGCAGCTTAGGCGGGAGCTACAATGAGCAGTTCTTC.

The V gene is TRBV5-6, the J gene TRBJ2-7, with D maybe TRBD2 (5 bases). From germline, CDR1 is SGHDT and CDR2 YYEEEE. V gave up 6 bases and J gave up 4 bases, with 23 bases separating them. This CDR3 contains 16 residues. The CDR3 loop reads CASTPDRGLTGYEQYF. CDR3 coding DNA: TGTGCCAGCACCCCGGATCGGGGATTGACGGGATACGAGCAGTACTTC.

This chain joins TRBV25-1 and TRBJ2-2; 7 bases map to TRBD2. J was trimmed by 8 bases and V by 2 bases; bases with no gene match: 2. The CDR3 totals 13 residues. Germline values: CDR1 MGHDK, CDR2 SYGVNS. The DNA of the CDR3 is TGTGCCAGCAGTGAACGAGCGGGGGGGGAGCTGTTTTTT. Amino acid sequence: CASSERAGGELFF.

The V and J genes are TRBV7-2 and TRBJ1-5; no firm D call. Germline V gene sequence: CDR1 SGHTA, CDR2 FQGNSA. The CDR3 totals 14 residues. V was clipped by 1 base and J by 7 bases, with 11 bases between them. In DNA, the CDR3 is TGTGCCAGCAGCTTAGTATCTGAGGGACAGCCCCAGCATTTT. Translated, it gives CASSLVSEGQPQHF.

The rearrangement links TRBV5-1 to TRBJ2-3, with D uncertain. The CDR3 spans 15 residues. Germline CDR1 is SGHRS and CDR2 is YFSETQ. Trimming shortened V by 3 bases and J by 1 base, and 12 bases separated the two germline ends. The CDR3 loop is CASSSDSAGTDTQYF. In nucleotides, the CDR3 is TGCGCCAGCAGCTCTGACTCCGCTGGCACAGATACGCAGTATTTT.

V gene TRBV29-1 combines with J gene TRBJ1-2, with TRBD1 matching 9 bases. Unmatched junction bases numbered 5, after V lost 2 bases and J lost 4 bases. The length of the CDR3 is 14 residues. Per germline, CDR1 SQVTM and CDR2 ANQGSEA. In nucleotides, the CDR3 is TGCAGCGTTGAACCTAGGGACAGGGCCTATGGCTACACCTTC. This gives the protein CSVEPRDRAYGYTF. Filled out from reference TRBV29-1 and TRBJ1-2, the complete variable domain reads SAVISQKPSRDICQRGTSLTIQCQVDSQVTMMFWYRQQPGQSLTLIATANQGSEATYESGFVIDKFPISRPNLTFSTLTVSNMSPEDSSIYLCSVEPRDRAYGYTFGSGTRLTVV.

In this sample, this clone turned up once. V and J are TRBV7-8 and TRBJ1-1; weak D call: TRBD1 (5 bases). Germline V CDR1 and CDR2: SGHVS, FQNEAQ. V dropped 4 bases and J dropped 1 base, with 16 bases sitting between them. This CDR3 has 16 amino acids. The CDR3 nucleotides read TGTGCCAGCAGCTCTCCCACGGGGGGGAGGAACACTGAAGCTTTCTTT. It yields the protein CASSSPTGGRNTEAFF.

This clone has only one observation. The CDR3, as DNA: TGTGCCAGCAGTTACTTCCCGGACGGATACAATCAGCCCCAGCATTTT. This translates into CASSYFPDGYNQPQHF. The rearrangement links TRBV6-5 to TRBJ1-5; D uncertain. The CDR3 loop spans 16 amino acids. From germline, CDR1 is MNHEY and CDR2 SVGAGI. V dropped 1 base and J dropped 3 bases, with 13 bases sitting between them.

The rearrangement links TRBV7-3 to TRBJ2-7, with 10 bases lining up with TRBD2. The ends lost 5 bases at V and 6 bases at J; junction bases unmatched: 4. The germline gives CDR1 SGHTA, CDR2 FQGTGA. The CDR3 has 13 amino acids. The CDR3 sequence is CASSPRTSGEQYF. CDR3 DNA: TGTGCCAGCAGCCCGCGGACTAGCGGCGAGCAGTACTTC.

V and J are TRBV9 and TRBJ1-6; TRBD1 matches at 7 bases. The CDR3 has 15 residues. The V and J ends lost 0 bases and 5 bases, in that order; junction bases with no gene match: 2. Germline-derived CDR1 and CDR2 are SGDLS and YYNGEE. The CDR3 here is CASSVEGANNSPLHF. The DNA for the CDR3 is TGTGCCAGCAGCGTAGAGGGGGCTAATAATTCACCCCTCCACTTT.

The chain couples TRBV5-1 to TRBJ2-2; D not certain. CDR1 and CDR2 (germline): SGHRS, YFSETQ. V was pared by 2 bases and J by 4 bases, with 12 bases between. The CDR3 extends over 15 amino acids. The CDR3 loop is CASSFGPESTGELFF. DNA of the CDR3: TGCGCCAGCAGCTTCGGGCCGGAAAGCACCGGGGAGCTGTTTTTT.

The chain uses TRBV6-5 and TRBJ2-5; D not resolved. V was cut by 0 bases and J by 1 base, with 6 bases left in between. CDR1 MNHEY and CDR2 SVGAGI come from the germline V gene. The CDR3 is 14 amino acids. The chain's CDR3 is CASSYSRSQETQYF. The CDR3 region has the DNA TGTGCCAGCAGTTACTCGAGGTCCCAAGAGACCCAGTACTTC.

This chain joins TRBV29-1 and TRBJ1-2; TRBD1 might be the D (6 bases). The V gene lost 4 bases and the J gene lost 4 bases, with 13 bases spanning the gap. In germline, CDR1 is SQVTM, CDR2 ANQGSEA. The CDR3 sequence is 13 residues long. The CDR3 DNA follows: TGCAGCGTTGTCGACAGGCACGGCTATGGCTACACCTTC. This translates into CSVVDRHGYGYTF.

In its sample, this clone was seen a few times. This rearrangement joins TRBV7-2 to TRBJ2-7; 9 nucleotides agree with TRBD1. V trimming: 2 bases; J trimming: 7 bases; junction bases outside the gene matches: 9. The CDR3 covers 15 residues. CDR1 is SGHTA, CDR2 FQGNSA, per germline. The CDR3 reads CASSLSADRGGEQYF. CDR3 DNA: TGTGCCAGCAGCTTAAGTGCGGACAGGGGTGGGGAGCAGTACTTC.

This rearrangement joins TRBV7-6 to TRBJ2-2, with D maybe TRBD1 (6 bases). V was shortened by 5 bases and J by 0 bases, with 10 bases between the two germline ends. The germline V gene has CDR1 SGHVS and CDR2 FNYEAQ. The CDR3 is 15 amino acids. The CDR3 DNA follows: TGTGCCAGCAGCCCCGGGACAACGAACACCGGGGAGCTGTTTTTT. Translating gives CASSPGTTNTGELFF.

The V call is TRBV30, the J call TRBJ1-1; D gene unclear. Germline V gene sequence: CDR1 GTSNPN, CDR2 SVGIG (reference sequence). The V gene lost 4 bases and the J gene lost 3 bases, with 12 bases spanning the gap. The CDR3 is 13 residues long. The CDR3 sequence: CAWNANGDTEAFF. In nucleotides, the CDR3 is TGTGCCTGGAATGCAAACGGAGACACTGAAGCTTTCTTT.

The V call is TRBV4-3, the J call TRBJ2-3; the D gene is possibly TRBD2 (5 bases). Trimming left V 0 bases short and J 2 bases short, with 12 bases between. The CDR3 covers 16 residues. Germline CDR1 and CDR2: LGHNA and YSLEER. CDR3 region: CASSQEHRLSTDTQYF. The CDR3 DNA is TGCGCCAGCAGCCAAGAACACCGACTATCCACAGATACGCAGTATTTT.

The V gene is TRBV18, the J gene TRBJ2-5; D is possibly TRBD2 (5 bases). The CDR3 consists of 15 residues. The germline V gene encodes CDR1 KGHSH and CDR2 LQKENI. Trimming took off 3 bases at V and 1 base at J, with 12 bases between the two ends. The CDR3 DNA sequence: TGTGCCAGCTCACCCCTCCCGAGGGTCCAAGAGACCCAGTACTTC. Translated, it gives CASSPLPRVQETQYF.

J is TRBJ2-7 and V is TRBV5-6; no clear D gene. CDR3 length: 11 amino acids. V dropped 4 bases and J dropped 6 bases, with 8 bases sitting between them. CDR1 and CDR2 (germline): SGHDT, YYEEEE. The CDR3 nucleotides read TGTGCCAGCAGCACGACCATCGAGCAGTACTTC. It specifies CASSTTIEQYF.

The chain carries TRBV15 and TRBJ1-2, with 7 positions matching TRBD1. There are 16 residues in the CDR3. Germline V gene lookup returns CDR1 LNHNV and CDR2 YYDKDF (reference sequence). The J segment lost 0 bases and the V segment lost 3 bases, leaving 7 bases of the junction unmatched. The CDR3 sequence is CATSSPNRGANYGYTF. In DNA form, the CDR3 reads TGTGCCACCAGCAGCCCAAACAGGGGAGCTAACTATGGCTACACCTTC.

The rearrangement links TRBV2 to TRBJ1-6; D ambiguous. Germline values: CDR1 SNHLY, CDR2 FYNNEI. This CDR3 is 15 amino acids long. Trimming left V 6 bases short and J 0 bases short, with 9 bases between. CDR3 sequence reads: CASRSRSSYNSPLHF. CDR3 in DNA: TGTGCCAGCAGATCGCGGAGCTCCTATAATTCACCCCTCCACTTT.

The rearrangement links TRBV5-4 to TRBJ2-7; D gene ambiguous. CDR1 and CDR2 (germline): SGHNT, YYREEE (reference sequence). CDR3 length: 13 amino acids. V dropped 0 bases and J dropped 6 bases, with 10 bases sitting between them. The CDR3 region has the DNA TGTGCCAGCAGCTTGGGGGCCTTCGGCGAGCAGTACTTC. Translated: CASSLGAFGEQYF.

Only one count was recorded for this clone. The chain employs TRBV18 and TRBJ2-1, with TRBD1 as a possible D gene (6 bases). The germline V and J ends were trimmed by 6 bases and 14 bases, with 17 bases remaining between them. CDR3 length: 12 residues. The germline gives CDR1 KGHSH, CDR2 LQKENI. The CDR3 region is CASSPGASEEFF. The CDR3 coding sequence is TGTGCCAGCTCTCCAGGGGCATCCGAGGAGTTCTTC.

This clone was seen once. The rearrangement links TRBV11-2 to TRBJ2-3; 9 bases line up with TRBD2. This CDR3 comprises 16 residues. Germline CDR1 is SGHAT and CDR2 is FQNNGV. V shed 0 bases and J 1 base; nucleotides not matched to a gene: 2. CDR3 in amino acids: CASSLEGGGGTDTQYF. As DNA, the CDR3 is TGTGCCAGCAGCTTAGAGGGCGGGGGGGGCACAGATACGCAGTATTTT.

This chain joins TRBV5-1 and TRBJ2-7; D possibly corresponds to TRBD2 (6 bases). Germline V gives CDR1 SGHRS, CDR2 YFSETQ. There are 15 residues in the CDR3. The V gene lost 3 bases and the J gene lost 0 bases, with 13 bases spanning the gap. CDR3 nucleotide sequence: TGCGCCAGCAGCTACAACGCCGGGAGCTCCTACGAGCAGTACTTC. Protein product: CASSYNAGSSYEQYF.

This chain uses TRBV3-1 (or the pseudogene TRBV3-2) with TRBJ2-7; 9 bases agree with TRBD1. CDR3 length: 15 amino acids. In germline, CDR1 is LGHDT, CDR2 YNNKEL (reference sequence). V was pared by 4 bases and J by 1 base, with 5 bases of the junction left unmatched. The CDR3 coding sequence is TGTGCCAGCAGCCCCTATGGACAGGGGTCCTACGAGCAGTACTTC. Translated, it gives CASSPYGQGSYEQYF.